This T cell receptor (beta chain) was profiled in a study of T-cell reconstitution after alpha-beta-depleted transplantation in children. Study results and limitations: Some patients' high day-60 TCRbeta diversity was attributed to recipient cells surviving conditioning. At the one-year point after transplant, T-cell counts and TCRbeta diversity were found to come mostly from T cells that had been newly produced. Reportedly, alpha-beta T cells present about two months post-transplant originated from several hundred expanded clones of graft origin.

In the case of this clonotype: Its antigen is unknown. At one end, the junction sequence differs from germline, possibly due to a read error.

The CDR3 covers 15 residues. Unique molecular identifiers tagged the TCRbeta library. TCRdb reprocessed the PCR reads via MiXCR and lists one record per CDR3 protein. Counted here are around 300,000 distinct CDR3 sequences, roughly 21% occurring once; the ten biggest clones make up over 9.5%. The clonotype comes from a male patient between 10 and 17 years old who had a stem cell transplant for acute lymphoblastic leukemia, so the T cells may come from the graft donor. This chain joins TRBV12-3 or TRBV12-4 and TRBJ2-1; D not resolved. Sequenced material: PBMCs, mostly from graft donor cells, taken 180 days after TCRalphabeta/CD19-depleted stem cell transplant. CDR3 coding DNA: TGTGCCAGCAGTTTGGGCGCAGTAGCCTACAATGAGCAGCTCTTC. The encoded protein is CASSLGAVAYNEQLF.